This T cell receptor beta chain emerged from a study of T cells in Graves' hyperthyroidism and ophthalmopathy. Amplified regions were TCR beta CDR3 sequences from RNA transcripts. Researchers ran a first-round RT-PCR on the TCR CDR3 using the HTBI primer set. One entry per CDR3 protein results from TCRdb running MiXCR on the multiplex PCR reads. The sample has 500,000 to 600,000 distinct CDR3 sequences, about 46% seen once. This clonotype was counted many times. Germline loops: CDR1 SEHNR, CDR2 FQNEAQ (reference sequence). Trimming stripped 6 bases from V and 5 bases from J, with 10 bases between. The CDR3 runs to 13 residues.

The sequence was collected from an adult woman with Graves' disease, either hyperthyroidism or ophthalmopathy (not recorded which). The sequenced material came from peripheral blood or thyroid tissue (not recorded which). The J gene is TRBJ2-2, the V gene TRBV7-9, with no clear D. CDR3 in amino acids: CASSRLGTGELFF. In DNA form, the CDR3 reads TGTGCCAGCAGTCGCCTAGGGACCGGGGAGCTGTTTTTT.